This entry lists 4 T cell receptor delta chains sequenced from one sample in a study of gammadelta T cells in human blood. TCRdb redid the clone calls on the RT-PCR reads with CATT. This sample carries 950 to 1,100 delta-chain clones, more than 20% of them seen once, and the ten largest clones take more than 9.5%. The sample was non-Vgamma9Vdelta2 gamma-delta T cells from infant blood. The receptors originated from a human donor.

As concerns this clone: A much larger clonotype is one base distant, so this may be a read error. Other DNA sequences in this sample translate to the same CDR3. The chain employs TRDV1 and TRDJ1; D unresolved. This CDR3 is 15 amino acids long. V was trimmed by 2 bases and J by 5 bases, leaving 15 bases between them. CDR1 and CDR2 (germline): TSWWSYY, QGS. In DNA, the CDR3 is TGTGCTCTTGGGGAAATAGAGTGTACGCTGGATAAACTCATCTTT. This encodes CALGEIECTLDKLIF.

Comments on this clone: Just one base apart from a much larger clone, this may be a read error. The chain employs TRDV1 and TRDJ3, with 11 bases lining up with TRDD3. This CDR3 has 24 residues. Per germline, CDR1 TSWWSYY and CDR2 QGS. CDR3 loop: CALGELIPLRLGDRVPWDTRQVFF. The CDR3 DNA follows: TGTGCTCTTGGGGAACTTATCCCCTTGCGACTGGGGGATAGAGTCCCCTGGGACACCCGACAGGTGTTTTTC.

V gene TRDV1 combines with J gene TRDJ1, with D perhaps being TRDD2 or TRDD3 (6 bases each). The V gene's germline CDR1 is TSWWSYY and CDR2 QGS. The V end was cut by 0 bases, the J end by 6 bases, with 29 bases between. This CDR3 is built from 20 residues. The DNA for the CDR3 is TGTGCTCTTGGGGAACTTACTTTCCTAAAGCGGCTCGGGGGAGACTATAAACTCATCTTT. It encodes CALGELTFLKRLGGDYKLIF.

In regard to this clone: Given a much more abundant clone one base away, this may be a read error. This chain links TRDV1 with TRDJ1, with a possible D match to TRDD3 (5 bases). The length of the CDR3 is 14 residues. Trimming left V 1 base short and J 5 bases short, with 11 bases between. Per the germline V gene, CDR1 is TSWWSYY and CDR2 is QGS. This chain's CDR3 is CALGERGGRDKLIF. CDR3 nucleotides: TGTGCTCTTGGGGAACGCGGGGGGCGGGATAAACTCATCTTT.